One sample yielded the 12 T cell receptor beta chains listed below, sequenced in a study of OX40 agonist ivuxolimab in advanced cancers. Repertoires were generated with immunoSEQ multiplex PCR, while TCRdb's copy carries only in-frame clones and drops some. The data contain tens of thousands of clones, 75% to 85% of them singletons. The specimen was CD4+ or CD8+ T cells sorted from blood, collected in a trial of the OX40 agonist ivuxolimab. The receptors here all came from an adult with an advanced solid tumor such as melanoma, head and neck, liver or kidney cancer.

In its sample, this clone was seen a few times. The chain combines TRBV18 with TRBJ2-3; 10 bases map to TRBD2. The CDR3 is 15 residues long. V was pared by 3 bases and J by 3 bases, with 3 bases of the junction left unmatched. The germline gives CDR1 KGHSH, CDR2 LQKENI. The CDR3 DNA reads TGTGCCAGCTCACCTATGGGACTAGCGACAGATACGCAGTATTTT. Amino acids: CASSPMGLATDTQYF.

On this clone: The germline gene is not matched at one end of the junction; a read error may be the cause. V gene TRBV7-6 combines with J gene TRBJ2-1; D is perhaps TRBD2 (6 bases). Germline-derived CDR1 and CDR2 are SGHVS and FNYEAQ. The CDR3 loop spans 14 amino acids. The CDR3 nucleotides are TGTGCCAGCAGCTTTTTAACGGAAGGCGGGACGGCGATCTTC. It translates to CASSFLTEGGTAIF. The full variable domain, in which reference TRBV7-6 and TRBJ2-1 provide the parts outside the CDR3, is GAGVSQSPRYKVTKRGQDVALRCDPISGHVSLYWYRQALGQGPEFLTYFNYEAQQDKSGLPNDRFSAERPEGSISTLTIQRTEQRDSAMYRCASSFLTEGGTAIFGPGTRLTVL.

V and J are TRBV5-5 and TRBJ1-5; no reliable D call. Trimming left V 3 bases short and J 3 bases short, with 7 bases between. The CDR3 contains 13 residues. CDR1 is SGHKS, CDR2 YYEKEE, per germline (reference sequence). The CDR3 region is CASSWEPNQPQHF. CDR3 nucleotide sequence: TGTGCCAGCAGCTGGGAACCCAATCAGCCCCAGCATTTT.

J is TRBJ1-4 and V is TRBV21-1. TRBV21-1 is labeled a pseudogene. The CDR3 covers 14 residues. The CDR3 DNA reads TGTGCCAGTCGACAGGGAGGGGTAATGAGGAAACTGTTTTTT. Encoded protein: CASRQGGVMRKLFF.

CDR3 in amino acids: CAISESGQASHGYTF. In DNA form, the CDR3 reads TGTGCCATCAGTGAGTCGGGACAGGCTAGTCATGGCTACACCTTC. V and J are TRBV10-3 and TRBJ1-2; 8 nucleotides line up with TRBD1. The CDR3 sequence is 15 residues long. CDR1 is ENHRY and CDR2 is SYGVKD in the germline V gene. Trimming removed 0 bases from V and 6 bases from J; junction bases left unmatched: 6.

Only one count was recorded for this clone. The CDR3: CAWSGKGLAGVEQFF. As DNA, the CDR3 is TGTGCCTGGTCTGGGAAGGGACTAGCGGGAGTAGAGCAGTTCTTC. The chain has TRBV30 and TRBJ2-1; TRBD2 agrees at 14 bases. The CDR3 covers 15 residues. Germline V gene data show CDR1 as GTSNPN and CDR2 as SVGIG (reference sequence). V shed 5 bases and J 10 bases; nucleotides not matched to a gene: 10.

The chain uses TRBV9 and TRBJ1-2; D unresolved. V dropped 2 bases and J dropped 0 bases, with 11 bases sitting between them. Germline CDR1 is SGDLS and CDR2 is YYNGEE. The CDR3 covers 15 residues. This chain's CDR3 is CASSVYPQTNYGYTF. The CDR3 bases are TGTGCCAGCAGCGTCTACCCACAAACTAACTATGGCTACACCTTC.

The rearrangement joins TRBV7-2 to TRBJ2-5; D ambiguous. The CDR3 spans 12 residues. The germline V gene has CDR1 SGHTA and CDR2 FQGNSA. Trimming pared 1 base from V and 5 bases from J, leaving 5 bases between. The CDR3 region has the DNA TGTGCCAGCAGCTTAGAGATGGAGACCCAGTACTTC. Protein product: CASSLEMETQYF.

This chain connects TRBV5-4 to TRBJ2-7, with no clear D. Germline lookup yields CDR1 SGHNT and CDR2 YYREEE (reference sequence). There are 12 residues in the CDR3. The V gene lost 0 bases and the J gene lost 3 bases, with 4 bases spanning the gap. The CDR3 is CASSLVGYEQYF. The DNA for the CDR3 is TGTGCCAGCAGCTTGGTGGGCTACGAGCAGTACTTC.

The chain couples TRBV28 to TRBJ2-2, with 9 nucleotides matching TRBD1. This CDR3 region has 15 residues. The V gene's germline CDR1 is MDHEN and CDR2 SYDVKM. The V gene end was trimmed by 6 bases and the J gene end by 5 bases; junction bases not matched to a gene: 7. The CDR3 coding sequence is TGTGCCAGCAGAACAGGGGGCAAAGGGACCGGGGAGCTGTTTTTT. Its protein product is CASRTGGKGTGELFF.

This chain uses TRBV18 with TRBJ2-3; 8 bases match TRBD2. CDR1 and CDR2 from the germline V gene are KGHSH and LQKENI. CDR3 length equals 15 residues. V lost 3 bases, J lost 7 bases, and 9 bases stayed unmatched. CDR3 coding DNA: TGTGCCAGCTCACCGGCCGGGGGGGGGCTGAATACGCAGTATTTT. It translates to CASSPAGGGLNTQYF.

The chain recombines TRBV16 with TRBJ2-5; D is undetermined. Trimming stripped 2 bases from V and 5 bases from J, with 9 bases between. The germline CDR1 and CDR2 sequences are KGHSY and FQNENV. The length of the CDR3 is 13 residues. As DNA, the CDR3 is TGTGCCAGCAGCCAAGGGTTCGGGGAGACCCAGTACTTC. The encoded protein is CASSQGFGETQYF.